The next 29 T cell receptor beta chains were all read from a single sample in a study of siplizumab effects on memory and regulatory T cells. Assay used: immunoSEQ multiplex PCR; TCRdb lists only in-frame clones, some missing. The repertoire holds roughly 93,000 clones, with over 90% as singletons. Material for sequencing was non-Treg CD4+ T cells sorted from blood. The origin of the receptors is a human donor in good health.

This chain links TRBV30 with TRBJ2-2; D is perhaps TRBD1 (6 bases). This CDR3 contains 14 residues. V lost 6 bases, J lost 1 base, and 12 bases lay in between. Germline V gene sequence: CDR1 GTSNPN, CDR2 SVGIG (reference sequence). The CDR3 reads CACVGHWNTGELFF. In DNA form, the CDR3 reads TGTGCCTGTGTGGGACACTGGAACACCGGGGAGCTGTTTTTT.

This clone was recorded once. The CDR3 region has the DNA TGTGCCAGCAGTCCCGGGGTTTTAAGGGCAGGGACTAATGAAAAACTGTTTTTT. Amino acids: CASSPGVLRAGTNEKLFF. The rearrangement uses TRBV28 and TRBJ1-4, with D maybe TRBD1 (5 bases). Germline loops: CDR1 MDHEN, CDR2 SYDVKM. The CDR3 has 18 residues. Trimming removed 5 bases from V and 2 bases from J, with 21 bases in between.

This clone was detected only a few times. The chain carries TRBV9 and TRBJ1-3, with D hard to call. The germline CDR1 and CDR2 sequences are SGDLS and YYNGEE. The V gene lost 4 bases and the J gene lost 0 bases, with 14 bases spanning the gap. This CDR3 comprises 16 residues. The CDR3 spells CASSSGMGSSGNTIYF. CDR3 coding DNA: TGTGCCAGCAGCTCCGGAATGGGTTCCTCTGGAAACACCATATATTTT.

The chain has TRBV6-5 and TRBJ1-4; 9 bases agree with TRBD1. The CDR3 runs to 15 residues. Germline V gene lookup returns CDR1 MNHEY and CDR2 SVGAGI. The junction had 10 bases not matched to a gene; V was cut back by 6 bases and J by 8 bases. The chain's CDR3 is CASRGHGQGLEKLFF. The CDR3 DNA is TGTGCCAGCAGAGGTCATGGACAGGGGCTCGAAAAACTGTTTTTT.

The chain joins TRBV19 to TRBJ2-6; D is perhaps TRBD1 or TRBD2 (5 bases each). Germline loops: CDR1 LNHDA, CDR2 SQIVND (reference sequence). V was pared by 3 bases and J by 4 bases, with 7 bases between. The CDR3 runs 14 residues. The CDR3 region has the DNA TGTGCCAGTAGTATGGGGACCGGGGCCAACGTCCTGACTTTC. Protein product: CASSMGTGANVLTF.

The chain combines TRBV20-1 with TRBJ1-1, with D possibly matching TRBD1 (6 bases). This CDR3 comprises 11 residues. Germline V lookup: CDR1 DFQATT, CDR2 SNEGSKA (reference sequence). V lost 5 bases and J lost 8, with 12 bases in between. For the CDR3, the DNA is TGCAGTGCTCCGCGGACAGAAGAAGCTTTCTTT. Translated, it gives CSAPRTEEAFF.

V and J are TRBV30 and TRBJ2-5, with 8 nucleotides matching TRBD2. CDR3 length equals 12 residues. V shed 7 bases, J shed 1 base, and the junction held 2 bases outside the gene matches. Germline lookup yields CDR1 GTSNPN and CDR2 SVGIG (reference sequence). DNA for the CDR3: TGTGCCTCAGCGGGGGTCCAAGAGACCCAGTACTTC. Translated: CASAGVQETQYF.

The chain has TRBV7-9 and TRBJ1-3, with D tentatively TRBD1 (5 bases). The CDR3 is made up of 15 amino acids. Trimming cost V 3 bases and J 6 bases, with 15 bases left between them. Germline CDR1 SEHNR, CDR2 FQNEAQ (reference sequence). CDR3 sequence: CASSLGRRQANTIYF. As DNA, the CDR3 is TGTGCCAGCAGCTTGGGGCGGAGACAAGCAAACACCATATATTTT.

The chain combines TRBV5-1 with TRBJ2-5; maybe TRBD1 (5 bases). Germline V CDR1 and CDR2: SGHRS, YFSETQ. Between the trimmed V and J ends, which lost 3 bases and 2 bases, there was a span of 14 bases. The CDR3 is made up of 15 amino acids. CDR3 sequence (DNA): TGCGCCAGCAGCTCGGGCCTAGGGGTTCAAGAGACCCAGTACTTC. Protein sequence: CASSSGLGVQETQYF.

The gene calls are TRBV5-1 and TRBJ2-3; D is unresolved. CDR3 length: 14 amino acids. Germline V gene data show CDR1 as SGHRS and CDR2 as YFSETQ. Trimming removed 2 bases at V and 2 bases at J, with 9 bases between. The CDR3 is CASSLTGSTDTQYF. The CDR3 nucleotides are TGCGCCAGCAGCTTAACCGGGTCCACAGATACGCAGTATTTT.

The chain recombines TRBV4-2 with TRBJ2-3; D uncertain. V shed 0 bases and J shed 6 bases, with 7 bases lying between them. The CDR3 has 13 amino acids. Germline V gene lookup returns CDR1 LGHNA and CDR2 YNFKEQ. This CDR3 reads CASSQDPPDTQYF. The CDR3 region has the DNA TGTGCCAGCAGCCAAGATCCCCCCGATACGCAGTATTTT.

This chain uses TRBV12-5 with TRBJ2-2, with D tentatively TRBD1 (5 bases). Germline loops: CDR1 LGHNT, CDR2 FRNRAP. V lost 7 bases to trimming and J lost 4 bases, with 13 bases between them. There are 14 residues in the CDR3. The CDR3 loop reads CASAWGGSTGELFF. Here the CDR3 DNA reads TGTGCTAGTGCCTGGGGCGGATCCACCGGGGAGCTGTTTTTT. The full variable domain, rest sourced from reference TRBV12-5 and TRBJ2-2, is DARVTQTPRHKVTEMGQEVTMRCQPILGHNTVFWYRQTMMQGLELLAYFRNRAPLDDSGMPKDRFSAEMPDATLATLKIQPSEPRDSAVYFCASAWGGSTGELFFGEGSRLTVL.

The V gene is TRBV5-1, the J gene TRBJ2-3; 7 nucleotides align to TRBD1. The ends lost 0 bases at V and 3 bases at J; junction bases unmatched: 4. CDR3 size: 15 residues. Per germline, CDR1 SGHRS and CDR2 YFSETQ. In DNA form, the CDR3 reads TGCGCCAGCAGCTTGGGGGACAGAGATACAGATACGCAGTATTTT. Translated: CASSLGDRDTDTQYF.

This CDR3 reads CASSLGTGTPNIQYF. CDR3 DNA: TGCGCCAGCAGCTTGGGGACCGGGACCCCAAACATTCAGTACTTC. This chain links TRBV5-1 with TRBJ2-4; D is possibly TRBD1 or TRBD2 (5 bases each). CDR3 length: 15 amino acids. The germline V gene encodes CDR1 SGHRS and CDR2 YFSETQ. The V end lost 0 bases, the J end lost 6 bases, and 13 bases lay between the germline ends. The full variable domain, in which reference TRBV5-1 and TRBJ2-4 provide the parts outside the CDR3, is KAGVTQTPRYLIKTRGQQVTLSCSPISGHRSVSWYQQTPGQGLQFLFEYFSETQRNKGNFPGRFSGRQFSNSRSEMNVSTLELGDSALYLCASSLGTGTPNIQYFGAGTRLSVL.

The chain couples TRBV18 to TRBJ2-2, with D perhaps matching TRBD2 (6 bases). The CDR3 loop spans 18 amino acids. V lost 0 bases and J 4 bases, leaving 18 bases between the germline ends. The germline V gene encodes CDR1 KGHSH and CDR2 LQKENI. The DNA for the CDR3 is TGTGCCAGCTCACCACCGAGACCAGTCGGAGGGCCCACCGGGGAGCTGTTTTTT. Amino acids: CASSPPRPVGGPTGELFF.

The rearrangement uses TRBV19 and TRBJ2-7, with a tentative D call TRBD1 (6 bases). CDR3 size: 15 residues. The germline CDR1 and CDR2 sequences are LNHDA and SQIVND (reference sequence). Trimming left V 4 bases short and J 7 bases short, with 20 bases between. CDR3 residues: CASSKRRDTLLEQYF. The DNA of the CDR3 is TGTGCCAGTAGTAAACGCCGGGACACCCTCCTGGAGCAGTACTTC.

J is TRBJ2-1 and V is TRBV6-5, with a weak D call TRBD1 (6 bases). The CDR3 has 13 amino acids. V was pared by 5 bases and J by 12 bases, with 17 bases between. Germline V lookup: CDR1 MNHEY, CDR2 SVGAGI. This chain's CDR3 is CASSTRQALGQFF. In DNA form, the CDR3 reads TGTGCCAGCAGTACCAGACAGGCTTTGGGGCAGTTCTTC.

This sequence joins TRBV7-9 and TRBJ2-7; TRBD2 agrees at 11 bases. The trim removed 1 base at V and 6 bases at J, leaving 8 bases unmatched. Germline CDR1 reads SEHNR; CDR2 reads FQNEAQ (reference sequence). This CDR3 is built from 16 residues. The DNA for the CDR3 is TGTGCCAGCAGCTTAGTGTCCCTAGCGGGAGGAGCCGAGCAGTACTTC. It translates to CASSLVSLAGGAEQYF.

This chain uses TRBV4-2 with TRBJ1-2; TRBD1 matches 10 bases. The CDR3 runs 16 residues. V lost 1 base, J lost 7 bases, and 9 bases stayed unmatched. Germline CDR1 LGHNA, CDR2 YNFKEQ. The CDR3, as DNA: TGTGCCAGCAGCCAAGTAAGAACTGACAGGGGGCCTGGCTACACCTTC. Its protein is CASSQVRTDRGPGYTF.

The chain has TRBV5-1 and TRBJ2-3; D perhaps matches TRBD1 (7 bases). Trimming shortened V by 7 bases and J by 7 bases, and 22 bases separated the two germline ends. Germline lookup yields CDR1 SGHRS and CDR2 YFSETQ. The length of the CDR3 is 15 residues. CDR3 region: CASSPGIGGGYTQYF. The CDR3 coding sequence is TGCGCCAGCTCACCCGGGATTGGAGGGGGCTATACGCAGTATTTT.

The J gene is TRBJ2-3, the V gene TRBV19; D unresolved. V dropped 5 bases and J dropped 2 bases, with 11 bases sitting between them. The CDR3 is 14 residues long. Germline lookup yields CDR1 LNHDA and CDR2 SQIVND (reference sequence). The CDR3 DNA follows: TGTGCCAGTAGTTTAAGCCAACCCACAGATACGCAGTATTTT. Amino acids: CASSLSQPTDTQYF. Filled out from reference TRBV19 and TRBJ2-3, the complete variable domain reads DGGITQSPKYLFRKEGQNVTLSCEQNLNHDAMYWYRQDPGQGLRLIYYSQIVNDFQKGDIAEGYSVSREKKESFPLTVTSAQKNPTAFYLCASSLSQPTDTQYFGPGTRLTVL.

The chain recombines TRBV7-3 with TRBJ2-1; 10 bases match TRBD2. V trimming: 4 bases; J trimming: 8 bases; junction bases outside the gene matches: 8. The CDR3 has 15 amino acids. Germline assignment: CDR1 SGHTA and CDR2 FQGTGA. CDR3 sequence: CASSSLGAGGYEQFF. The CDR3, as DNA: TGTGCCAGCAGCTCCCTAGGAGCGGGGGGGTATGAGCAGTTCTTC.

The rearrangement joins TRBV25-1 to TRBJ2-6; D might be TRBD1 or TRBD2, each matching 5 bases. Trimming took 4 bases from V and 2 from J, leaving 9 bases between them. Germline V gives CDR1 MGHDK, CDR2 SYGVNS. The CDR3 has 15 amino acids. CDR3: CASSVGGTGANVLTF. As DNA, the CDR3 is TGTGCCAGCAGTGTTGGGGGAACTGGGGCCAACGTCCTGACTTTC.

The chain employs TRBV19 and TRBJ2-7; D is ambiguous. V was clipped by 4 bases and J by 2 bases, with 12 bases between them. Per germline, CDR1 LNHDA and CDR2 SQIVND (reference sequence). The CDR3 length is 14 residues. The CDR3 region is CASSTLTRPYEQYF. The CDR3 DNA follows: TGTGCCAGTAGTACACTGACAAGACCCTACGAGCAGTACTTC.

The CDR3 loop is CSVEDPRAGETQYF. CDR3 sequence (DNA): TGCAGCGTTGAAGATCCCAGGGCGGGAGAGACCCAGTACTTC. V gene TRBV29-1 combines with J gene TRBJ2-5, with D tentatively TRBD1 or TRBD2 (5 bases each). CDR1 and CDR2 from the germline V gene are SQVTM and ANQGSEA. Deletions cut 0 bases from V and 4 bases from J, with 12 bases between. There are 14 residues in the CDR3.

The chain combines TRBV6-6 with TRBJ1-5; D is unclear. Germline V gene lookup returns CDR1 MNHNY and CDR2 SVGAGI (reference sequence). With 0 bases removed from V and 7 bases from J, the gap between germline ends came to 4 bases. The CDR3 has 12 amino acids. DNA for the CDR3: TGTGCCAGCAGTTACTCAGGCCAGCCCCAGCATTTT. Residues: CASSYSGQPQHF.

The V gene is TRBV15, the J gene TRBJ1-1; D gene uncertain. Between the trimmed V and J ends, which lost 6 bases and 0 bases, there was a span of 11 bases. The germline V gene has CDR1 LNHNV and CDR2 YYDKDF (reference sequence). The CDR3 runs to 14 residues. The CDR3 coding sequence is TGTGCCACCAGTAGTTTTTCCATGAACACTGAAGCTTTCTTT. It codes for CATSSFSMNTEAFF.

This chain links TRBV4-2 with TRBJ2-1, with D possibly being TRBD2 (5 bases). The CDR3 length is 16 residues. V gave up 6 bases and J gave up 0 bases, with 15 bases separating them. CDR1 and CDR2 from the germline V gene are LGHNA and YNFKEQ. CDR3 nucleotide sequence: TGTGCCAGCAGTCGCGGGCGGATGAGCTCCTACAATGAGCAGTTCTTC. It encodes CASSRGRMSSYNEQFF.

The J gene is TRBJ1-5, the V gene TRBV19; D remains unclear. The germline V gene encodes CDR1 LNHDA and CDR2 SQIVND (reference sequence). The germline V and J ends were trimmed by 6 bases and 4 bases, with 16 bases remaining between them. CDR3 length: 15 residues. CDR3 residues: CASSVGNSPNQPQHF. CDR3 nucleotide sequence: TGTGCCAGTAGCGTGGGAAACAGCCCTAATCAGCCCCAGCATTTT.